This T cell receptor beta chain is drawn from a study of T cell responses to AZD1222 COVID-19 vaccine. Points from the study as a whole: White British donors predominated, females outnumbered males, and clonal diversity was possibly underestimated. Epitopes outside B.1.351 and B.1.1.7 mutated regions reportedly drew nearly half of spike TCRs.

TCRdb keeps only in-frame clones here, not all; method: immunoSEQ multiplex PCR. The repertoire holds 200,000 or so clones, with 75% to 90% as singletons. This CDR3 has 16 residues. CDR1 is MNHEY and CDR2 is SVGAGI in the germline V gene. The germline V and J ends were trimmed by 0 bases and 3 bases, with 11 bases remaining between them. On this clone: Its antigen is as yet unknown.

Here the sequenced sample was peripheral blood, taken on day 0 of AZD1222 vaccination. The sequence came from an adult in good health. The gene calls are TRBV6-5 and TRBJ1-4; tentative D call: TRBD1 (5 bases). In DNA, the CDR3 is TGTGCCAGCAGTTACTCCAGGGTTTCGTCTAATGAAAAACTGTTTTTT. It codes for CASSYSRVSSNEKLFF.